This record covers a single T cell receptor (beta chain). Its specificity is unknown. The data were taken from a study of immune cell composition in non-small cell lung cancer. Findings of the study overall: Tumour TCR-beta clonality showed no significant link to smoking pack-years. Squamous lung tumours showed higher top 10 clone scores and clonality than adenocarcinomas.

Profiling relied on immunoSEQ multiplex PCR, and the TCRdb table lists in-frame clones only, not all of them. The sample has thousands of clones, around 70% seen once. The germline V gene encodes CDR1 MNHEY and CDR2 SVGAGI. The CDR3 extends over 11 amino acids. Trimming pared 2 bases from V and 6 bases from J, leaving 3 bases between. This receptor was taken from a human donor with non-small cell lung cancer. Material: lung tumor tissue. The rearrangement uses TRBV6-5 and TRBJ2-3; D gene uncertain. CDR3 protein: CASSYLDTQYF. DNA of the CDR3: TGTGCCAGCAGTTACCTTGATACGCAGTATTTT.